These 2 T cell receptor beta chains came from one sample sequenced in a study of neoadjuvant nivolumab and ipilimumab in lung cancer. Sequenced by immunoSEQ multiplex PCR; TCRdb stores in-frame clones only, minus some. The sample carries 25,000 to 30,000 clones, 65% to 85% recorded once. The specimen was peripheral blood, collected before neoadjuvant nivolumab, alone or with ipilimumab. The receptors stem from an adult with non-small cell lung cancer.

The table lists this clone with a few counts. The chain is built from TRBV6-5 and TRBJ2-7, with D maybe TRBD1 (5 bases). V was pared by 3 bases and J by 2 bases, with 8 bases between. The CDR3 is 13 residues long. Germline V gene sequence: CDR1 MNHEY, CDR2 SVGAGI. The CDR3: CASSYDRAYEQYF. Written as DNA, the CDR3 is TGTGCCAGCAGTTATGACAGAGCCTACGAGCAGTACTTC.

The gene calls are TRBV29-1 and TRBJ1-2; no firm D call. The CDR3 covers 11 residues. V dropped 5 bases and J dropped 4 bases, with 8 bases sitting between them. Germline V gene lookup returns CDR1 SQVTM and CDR2 ANQGSEA. The CDR3 DNA follows: TGCAGCGTTATTTCCTTCTATGGCTACACCTTC. Translating it yields CSVISFYGYTF.